Each of the 10 T cell receptor beta chains below was sequenced from the same sample in a study of T cell repertoires in ileal Crohn's disease. Stated time point: neoterminal ileum biopsy at postoperative endoscopy, about 6 months after surgery. Sequencing was performed with immunoSEQ multiplex PCR; in TCRdb, only in-frame clones are kept and a portion is missing. Counted here are 3,300 or so clones, 81% occurring once; the ten biggest clones make up roughly 4.6%. Sequencing was performed on ileal tissue. The receptors were gathered from an adult with Crohn's disease.

This chain uses TRBV14 with TRBJ2-4; 7 nucleotides align to TRBD1. Germline V lookup: CDR1 SGHDN, CDR2 FVKESK. With 1 base clipped from V and 1 base from J, the junction kept 4 bases outside the gene matches. This CDR3 is 16 amino acids long. CDR3 sequence: CASSQAGGMAKNIQYF. The CDR3 DNA follows: TGTGCCAGCAGCCAAGCAGGGGGAATGGCCAAAAACATTCAGTACTTC.

This clone was recorded once. This rearrangement joins TRBV11-2 to TRBJ1-1, with 7 bases lining up with TRBD1. The ends lost 6 bases at V and 1 base at J; junction bases unmatched: 2. Germline V gene data show CDR1 as SGHAT and CDR2 as FQNNGV. This CDR3 has 13 residues. The CDR3 bases are TGTGCCAGCAGGGGACAGACGAACACTGAAGCTTTCTTT. Protein: CASRGQTNTEAFF.

The V and J genes are TRBV7-9 and TRBJ2-7; TRBD1 aligns across 8 bases. Trimming cost V 4 bases and J 5 bases; bases outside gene matches: 7. Germline V gene data show CDR1 as SEHNR and CDR2 as FQNEAQ (reference sequence). CDR3 length equals 14 residues. CDR3 nucleotide sequence: TGTGCCAGCAGCTCAGTTCAGGGGGCGGACGAGCAGTACTTC. It specifies CASSSVQGADEQYF.

This chain uses TRBV7-9 with TRBJ1-6; a possible D gene is TRBD1 (6 bases). Germline values: CDR1 SEHNR, CDR2 FQNEAQ (reference sequence). The germline V and J ends were trimmed by 5 bases and 10 bases, with 15 bases remaining between them. The CDR3 runs 14 residues. The CDR3 here is CASSLGQYSSPLHF. The CDR3, as DNA: TGTGCCAGCAGCCTCGGACAGTATTCGTCACCCCTCCACTTT.

This rearrangement joins TRBV30 to TRBJ2-3; D gene ambiguous. V dropped 0 bases and J dropped 8 bases, with 9 bases sitting between them. The CDR3 runs to 12 residues. Germline CDR1 is GTSNPN and CDR2 is SVGIG (reference sequence). The CDR3 region is CAWSVREATQYF. DNA for the CDR3: TGTGCCTGGAGTGTACGCGAAGCTACGCAGTATTTT.

This clone was seen a handful of times. The chain has TRBV30 and TRBJ2-5; 10 bases match TRBD1. The CDR3 spans 14 residues. Per the germline V gene, CDR1 is GTSNPN and CDR2 is SVGIG (reference sequence). Losses at the gene ends were 2 bases for V and 5 bases for J; bases not matched to a gene: 5. This CDR3 is CAWSLGQGVETQYF. CDR3 nucleotide sequence: TGTGCCTGGAGTCTAGGACAGGGGGTCGAGACCCAGTACTTC.

The table lists this clone with a few counts. The chain carries TRBV5-1 and TRBJ2-1; D is unclear. The CDR3 contains 14 residues. From germline, CDR1 is SGHRS and CDR2 YFSETQ. V lost 4 bases and J 5 bases, leaving 13 bases between the germline ends. CDR3: CASSMGDEHNEQFF. The CDR3 coding sequence is TGCGCCAGCAGCATGGGCGATGAGCACAATGAGCAGTTCTTC.

V gene TRBV30 combines with J gene TRBJ2-7; D may be TRBD1 (5 bases). Trimming pared 5 bases from V and 6 bases from J, leaving 14 bases between. The CDR3 is 12 amino acids. In germline, CDR1 is GTSNPN, CDR2 SVGIG (reference sequence). CDR3 region: CAWSFVGREQYF. In nucleotides, the CDR3 is TGTGCCTGGTCCTTCGTGGGGCGCGAGCAGTACTTC.

The chain has TRBV5-5 and TRBJ2-3; 8 nucleotides align to TRBD2. From germline, CDR1 is SGHKS and CDR2 YYEKEE (reference sequence). The CDR3 has 16 amino acids. After removal of 0 bases from V and 6 bases from J, the junction contained 9 bases not matched to a gene. The CDR3 bases are TGTGCCAGCAGCTTGGCAGATTCCACTAGCGGTGATACGCAGTATTTT. Protein product: CASSLADSTSGDTQYF.

The V call is TRBV5-1, the J call TRBJ1-2; TRBD1 aligns across 7 bases. Germline assignment: CDR1 SGHRS and CDR2 YFSETQ. This CDR3 contains 13 residues. The trim removed 5 bases at V and 10 bases at J, leaving 11 bases unmatched. CDR3 loop: CASSYYGQATYTF. The DNA of the CDR3 is TGCGCCAGCAGTTACTACGGACAGGCGACCTACACCTTC.